This T cell receptor (beta chain) came from a study of early T cells in non-severe SARS-CoV-2 infection listed by TCRdb under 2021. At the level of the whole study: TCR sequencing used bulk RNA from unsorted whole blood, so alpha and beta chains could not be paired.

The junction carries 12 bases between V and J, which are trimmed by 4 bases and 3 bases respectively. The CDR3, from cysteine to phenylalanine, totals 14 residues. Only CDR3 DNA is held: 42 bases, read in frame from base 1. A case-control design nested within a healthcare worker cohort in London, UK, was used, with weekly nasopharyngeal swab PCR tests and blood sampling performed. Between 23 and 31 March 2020, the week of the UK lockdown, healthcare workers were enrolled and then followed up weekly for as long as 16 weeks. Libraries were made using 5' RACE. The data were produced on a NextSeq 500. In the TCR library protocol, unique molecular identifiers were attached to individual cDNA molecules to correct for PCR bias and sequencing error. Both TCR alpha and beta chains were sequenced, and tight co-correlation was observed between alpha and beta sequence abundances in each sample. Per the source publication's procedure: Decombinator V4 was used to perform V gene, J gene and CDR3 annotation of TCR sequences. TCRs were defined as expanded if a significant change between any two time points was detected under a Poisson model with p below 0.0001. Abundances of TCRs were expressed as counts per million after normalisation to the total number of TCRs sequenced in each sample. MAIT TCRs were defined by TRAV1-2 paired with TRAJ12, TRAJ20 or TRAJ33, and iNKT TCRs by TRAV10 paired with TRAJ18. VDJdb, accessed on 1 November 2021, was searched for TCRs annotated for CMV, EBV and SARS-CoV-2, and TCRs annotated for more than one antigen were excluded. Clones were called with MiXCR by TCRdb after fastp trimmed the public reads at Q25, and only in-frame beta chains were retained. Identical CDR3 proteins give one entry, which carries the most common genes and DNA. These V and J calls originate from TCRdb's pipeline instead of the authors' own analysis. This sample gives tens of thousands of distinct CDR3 sequences in total; roughly 13% of them show up just once. More than 8.5% of the sample rests with the top ten.

This clonotype was counted between two and nine times. Which antigen it targets is not known. No much larger clone is present one base from it, and per-base qualities are unavailable. Summary of the overall study and its limitations: VDJdb matching was skewed toward anti-spike CD8 responses and likely underestimated virus-specific expansions, missing private and CD4 specificities.

This sequence originates from an adult who was a healthcare worker with PCR-confirmed SARS-CoV-2 infection or an uninfected control (not recorded which). The sequenced material came from whole blood. The sequence is built from TRBV12-3 or TRBV12-4 and TRBJ1-1; TRBD1 is possibly the D segment (6 matching bases). The DNA sequence is TGTGCCAGCAGTTCTACAGGGTCAGACACTGAAGCTTTCTTT. Translated, it gives CASSSTGSDTEAFF.